This TCR beta chain was sequenced during a study of patients and donors after allogeneic stem cell transplantation. This CDR3 region has 14 residues. Trimming left V 3 bases short and J 1 base short, with 9 bases between. TCRdb fed the RT-PCR reads into MiXCR, producing one record per CDR3 protein. This sample has approximately 17,000 distinct CDR3 sequences, with under 35% found just once. The gene calls are TRBV12-3 or TRBV12-4 and TRBJ1-1; D is possibly TRBD1 (6 bases). This sequence originates from a human donor who was either an allogeneic HSCT recipient or a stem cell or donor lymphocyte infusion donor (not recorded which). It is not recorded whose cells these are; they may come from a transplant donor. The specimen was blood, either unsorted or a sorted T cell fraction (not recorded which). The CDR3 DNA is TGTGCCAGCAGTTTGAGGGGGGGGAACACTGAAGCTTTCTTT. Amino acid sequence: CASSLRGGNTEAFF.